A selection of T cell receptor beta chains follows, all from one sample in a study of patients and donors after allogeneic stem cell transplantation. TCRdb fed the RT-PCR reads into MiXCR, producing one record per CDR3 protein. The table has tens of thousands of distinct CDR3 sequences, 5% seen once; the top ten hold about 2.5%. Sequencing used blood, either unsorted or a sorted T cell fraction (not recorded which). Every receptor here comes from a human donor who was either an allogeneic HSCT recipient or a stem cell or donor lymphocyte infusion donor (not recorded which). It is not recorded whose cells these are; they may come from a transplant donor. Both conserved end residues are part of each CDR3. A D gene is named only where the DNA matches it firmly. The size of a clone is reported for some rows only, either as once, few or many, or as a class for expanded clones.

j_gene | v_gene | abundance | d_gene | CDR3aa | CDR3nt
TRBJ1-4 | TRBV6-5 | . | . | CASSYSGRRGEKLFF | TGTGCCAGCAGTTACTCTGGGCGGCGTGGTGAAAAACTGTTTTTT
TRBJ1-2 | TRBV27 | few | . | CASSLPPDSFYGYTF | TGTGCCAGCAGTCTACCCCCCGACAGTTTCTATGGCTACACCTTC
TRBJ2-3 | TRBV4-2 | many | TRBD2 | CASSPSPGGRDTQYF | TGTGCCAGCAGCCCATCCCCGGGGGGTAGGGATACGCAGTATTTT
TRBJ2-5 | TRBV9 | . | . | CASSSTGVGETQYF | TGTGCCAGCAGCTCCACGGGAGTGGGGGAGACCCAGTACTTC
TRBJ2-3 | TRBV18 | many | TRBD1 | CASSPPGQGSDTQYF | TGTGCCAGCTCACCCCCGGGACAGGGGTCAGATACGCAGTATTTT
TRBJ1-4 | TRBV5-1 | medium-sized | . | CASSQNSRVSSTNEKLFF | TGCGCCAGCAGCCAGAACAGCCGTGTGTCCTCAACTAATGAAAAACTGTTTTTT
TRBJ2-3 | TRBV5-1 | few | . | CASSLGVHPDTQYF | TGCGCCAGCAGCTTGGGGGTCCACCCAGATACGCAGTATTTT
TRBJ1-2 | TRBV5-4 | many | TRBD1 | CATRTGEDYGYTF | TGTGCCACCCGGACAGGGGAAGACTATGGCTACACCTTC
TRBJ2-5 | TRBV5-1 | many | . | CASGIGRTQYF | TGCGCCAGCGGAATTGGGAGGACCCAGTACTTC
TRBJ1-1 | TRBV7-9 | many | TRBD1 | CASSFRGTGGMPTEAFF | TGTGCCAGCAGCTTTAGGGGGACAGGGGGCATGCCCACTGAAGCTTTCTTT
TRBJ2-7 | TRBV10-3 | many | . | CAISESTRGIARQYF | TGTGCCATCAGTGAGTCGACTCGGGGCATCGCACGGCAGTACTTC
TRBJ2-1 | TRBV29-1 | many | TRBD2 | CSAAGRERNEQFF | TGCAGCGCCGCGGGGCGGGAGCGTAATGAGCAGTTCTTC
TRBJ1-1 | TRBV5-4 | . | TRBD1 | CASSPGGTASSGSEAFF | TGTGCCAGCAGCCCCGGGGGGACAGCTAGTTCGGGGTCCGAAGCTTTCTTT
TRBJ2-1 | TRBV5-6 | many | . | CASSRAGRSYNEQFF | TGTGCCAGCAGCCGCGCGGGACGCTCCTACAATGAGCAGTTCTTC
TRBJ2-5 | TRBV4-1 | few | . | CASSQVGGQETQYF | TGCGCCAGCAGCCAAGTGGGGGGCCAAGAGACCCAGTACTTC
TRBJ2-3 | TRBV20-1 | many | . | CSAPPPGAGTDTQYF | TGCAGTGCTCCTCCGCCGGGGGCCGGGACAGATACGCAGTATTTT
TRBJ1-2 | TRBV4-1 | many | TRBD1 | CASSPGTGDIYGYTF | TGCGCCAGCAGCCCCGGGACAGGGGATATATATGGCTACACCTTC
TRBJ2-2 | TRBV24-1 | many | . | CATSDIWEGELFF | TGTGCCACCAGTGATATTTGGGAGGGGGAGCTGTTTTTT
TRBJ1-4 | TRBV7-9 | few | TRBD1 | CASSRDSDEKLFF | TGTGCCAGCAGCCGGGACAGCGATGAAAAACTGTTTTTT
TRBJ1-5 | TRBV27 | few | TRBD1 | CASSGQARGQPQHF | TGTGCCAGCAGTGGACAGGCTAGGGGACAGCCCCAGCATTTT
TRBJ1-5 | TRBV4-1 | few | . | CASSQMRGDSNQPQHF | TGCGCCAGCAGCCAAATGAGGGGGGATAGCAATCAGCCCCAGCATTTT
TRBJ1-3 | TRBV27 | . | TRBD1 | CASSLAAPGTGSSGNTIYF | TGTGCCAGCAGTTTAGCCGCCCCGGGGACAGGGAGCTCTGGAAACACCATATATTTT
TRBJ2-7 | TRBV5-1 | many | . | CASSLVAATYEQYF | TGCGCCAGCAGCTTGGTAGCGGCGACCTACGAGCAGTACTTC
TRBJ2-1 | TRBV5-1 | many | . | CASSLVGTTDNEQFF | TGCGCCAGCAGCTTGGTCGGGACCACCGACAATGAGCAGTTCTTC
TRBJ2-2 | TRBV19 | few | . | CASSMGGRGEGTGELFF | TGTGCCAGTAGTATGGGCGGGCGAGGGGAAGGGACCGGGGAGCTGTTTTTT
TRBJ2-5 | TRBV30 | . | TRBD1 | CAWSPLDRAGETQYF | TGTGCCTGGAGTCCCCTAGACAGGGCAGGAGAGACCCAGTACTTC
TRBJ1-6 | TRBV3-1 | many | . | CASSQDGGPDSPLHF | TGTGCCAGCAGCCAAGATGGGGGGCCTGATTCACCCCTCCACTTT
TRBJ2-5 | TRBV5-1 | few | . | CASSFGGYQETQYF | TGCGCCAGCAGCTTTGGCGGATACCAAGAGACCCAGTACTTC
TRBJ1-3 | TRBV7-2 | many | . | CASSFSSGSGNTIYF | TGTGCCAGCAGCTTTTCGTCGGGCTCTGGAAACACCATATATTTT
TRBJ2-3 | TRBV19 | many | . | CASSIDLGAYTDTQYF | TGTGCCAGTAGTATAGATCTGGGCGCCTACACAGATACGCAGTATTTT
TRBJ2-1 | TRBV20-1 | many | TRBD2 | CSAKVLAPAEQFF | TGCAGTGCTAAGGTACTAGCGCCAGCCGAGCAGTTCTTC